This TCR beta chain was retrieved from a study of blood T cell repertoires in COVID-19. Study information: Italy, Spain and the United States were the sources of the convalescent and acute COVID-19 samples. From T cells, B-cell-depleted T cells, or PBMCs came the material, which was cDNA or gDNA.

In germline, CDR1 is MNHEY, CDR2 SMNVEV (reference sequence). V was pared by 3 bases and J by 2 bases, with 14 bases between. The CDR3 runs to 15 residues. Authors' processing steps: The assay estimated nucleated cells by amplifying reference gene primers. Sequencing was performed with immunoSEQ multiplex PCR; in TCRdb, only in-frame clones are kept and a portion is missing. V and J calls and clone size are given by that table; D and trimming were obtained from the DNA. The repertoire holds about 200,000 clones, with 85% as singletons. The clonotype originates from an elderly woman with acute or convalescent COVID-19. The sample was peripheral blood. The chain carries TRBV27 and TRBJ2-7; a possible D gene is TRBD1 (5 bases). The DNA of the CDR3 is TGTGCCAGCAGTTTCTATGGGAAGGGGACCTACGAGCAGTACTTC. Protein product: CASSFYGKGTYEQYF.